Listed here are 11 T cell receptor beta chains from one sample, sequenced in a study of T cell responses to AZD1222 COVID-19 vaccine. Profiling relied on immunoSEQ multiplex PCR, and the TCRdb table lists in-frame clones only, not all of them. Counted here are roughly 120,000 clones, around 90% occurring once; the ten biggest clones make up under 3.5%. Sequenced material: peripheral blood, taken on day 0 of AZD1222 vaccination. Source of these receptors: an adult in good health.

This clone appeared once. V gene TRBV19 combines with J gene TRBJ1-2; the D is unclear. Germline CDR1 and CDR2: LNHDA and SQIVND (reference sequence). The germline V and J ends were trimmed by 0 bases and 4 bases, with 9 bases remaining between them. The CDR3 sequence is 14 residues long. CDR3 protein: CASSIDKGLYGYTF. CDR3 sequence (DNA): TGTGCCAGTAGTATAGATAAGGGCCTCTATGGCTACACCTTC.

The DNA for the CDR3 is TGTGCCAGCAGCGTGGACAGGGGAGCTGGCTACACCTTC. Protein sequence: CASSVDRGAGYTF. The chain uses TRBV6-5 and TRBJ1-2; 9 bases line up with TRBD1. The CDR3 runs to 13 residues. V lost 6 bases, J lost 7 bases, and 6 bases stayed unmatched. CDR1 is MNHEY and CDR2 is SVGAGI in the germline V gene.

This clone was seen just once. CDR3 residues: CASSQTGPTNEQYF. The CDR3 nucleotides are TGTGCCAGCAGCCAAACCGGGCCTACGAACGAGCAGTACTTC. V gene TRBV14 combines with J gene TRBJ2-7; the D is unclear. The germline V gene has CDR1 SGHDN and CDR2 FVKESK. V lost 2 bases to trimming and J lost 5 bases, with 13 bases between them. There are 14 residues in the CDR3. Complete variable domain (other parts from reference TRBV14 and TRBJ2-7): EAGVTQFPSHSVIEKGQTVTLRCDPISGHDNLYWYRRVMGKEIKFLLHFVKESKQDESGMPNNRFLAERTGGTYSTLKVQPAELEDSGVYFCASSQTGPTNEQYFGPGTRLTVT.

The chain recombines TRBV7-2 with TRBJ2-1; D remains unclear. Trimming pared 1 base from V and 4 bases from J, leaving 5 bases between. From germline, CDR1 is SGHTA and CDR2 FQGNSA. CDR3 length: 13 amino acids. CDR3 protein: CASSLVPYNEQFF. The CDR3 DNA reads TGTGCCAGCAGCTTAGTCCCGTACAATGAGCAGTTCTTC.

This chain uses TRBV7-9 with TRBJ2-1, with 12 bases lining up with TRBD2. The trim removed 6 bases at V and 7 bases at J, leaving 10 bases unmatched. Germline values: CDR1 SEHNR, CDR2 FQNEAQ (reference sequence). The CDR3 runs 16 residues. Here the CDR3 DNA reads TGTGCCAGCAGTCGCCGGACTAGCGGGACGGGAAATGAGCAGTTCTTC. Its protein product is CASSRRTSGTGNEQFF. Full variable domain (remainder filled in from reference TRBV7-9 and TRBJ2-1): DTGVSQNPRHKITKRGQNVTFRCDPISEHNRLYWYRQTLGQGPEFLTYFQNEAQLEKSRLLSDRFSAERPKGSFSTLEIQRTEQGDSAMYLCASSRRTSGTGNEQFFGPGTRLTVL.

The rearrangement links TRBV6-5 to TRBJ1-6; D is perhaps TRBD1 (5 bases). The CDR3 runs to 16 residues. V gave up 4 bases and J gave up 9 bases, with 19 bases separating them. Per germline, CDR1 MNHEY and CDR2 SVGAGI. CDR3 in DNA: TGTGCCAGCAGTTCCCCAGCAGGGAGACGTACTTCACCCCTCCACTTT. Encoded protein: CASSSPAGRRTSPLHF.

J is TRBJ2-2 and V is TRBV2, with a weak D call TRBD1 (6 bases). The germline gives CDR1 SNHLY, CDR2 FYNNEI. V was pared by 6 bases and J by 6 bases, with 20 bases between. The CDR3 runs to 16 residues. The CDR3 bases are TGTGCCAGCAGGCGTACAGGGAAAGTGGTGGCCGGGGAGCTGTTTTTT. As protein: CASRRTGKVVAGELFF.

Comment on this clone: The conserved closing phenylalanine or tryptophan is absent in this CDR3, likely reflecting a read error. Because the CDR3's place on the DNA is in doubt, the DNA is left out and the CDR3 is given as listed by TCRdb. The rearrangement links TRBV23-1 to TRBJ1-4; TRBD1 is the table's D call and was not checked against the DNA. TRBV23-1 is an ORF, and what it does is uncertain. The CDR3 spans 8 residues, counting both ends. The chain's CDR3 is CASSRQEK.

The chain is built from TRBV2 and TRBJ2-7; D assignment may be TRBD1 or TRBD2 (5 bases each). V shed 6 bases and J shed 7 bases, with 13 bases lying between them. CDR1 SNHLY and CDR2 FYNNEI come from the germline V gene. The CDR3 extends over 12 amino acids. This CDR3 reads CASSSRDGEQYF. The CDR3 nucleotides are TGTGCCAGCAGCTCTAGGGACGGGGAGCAGTACTTC.

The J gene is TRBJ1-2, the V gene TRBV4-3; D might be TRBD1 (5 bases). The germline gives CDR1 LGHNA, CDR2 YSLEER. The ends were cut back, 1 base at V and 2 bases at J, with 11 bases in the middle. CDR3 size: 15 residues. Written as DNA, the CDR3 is TGCGCCAGCAGCCAAGTCGGGGGGTTAAACTATGGCTACACCTTC. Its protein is CASSQVGGLNYGYTF.

The CDR3 coding sequence is TGTGCCAGCAGCTTAACTCGAAACCAAGAGACCCAGTACTTC. Translating it yields CASSLTRNQETQYF. The chain is built from TRBV7-6 and TRBJ2-5; no definite D call. Trimming removed 2 bases at V and 0 bases at J, with 7 bases between. The CDR3 has 14 amino acids. Germline CDR1 SGHVS, CDR2 FNYEAQ.